This T cell receptor beta chain was identified in a study of T cells expressing NK-cell markers. The germline V gene has CDR1 MNHEY and CDR2 SMNVEV (reference sequence). The CDR3 contains 14 residues. Using the 5' RACE reads, TCRdb records one entry per CDR3 protein without DNA. This sample's table reports some 410,000 distinct CDR3 sequences. Sequenced input: blood T cells: a sorted CD56 or NKG2C T cell subset, CD4+ or CD8+ T cells, or bulk PBMC T cells (not recorded which). This TCR was sampled from a woman aged 18 to 69 in good health. The chain couples TRBV27 to TRBJ2-7; TCRdb selects TRBD1, and the lack of DNA leaves this call unchecked. CDR3 sequence: CASSIHGGPGEQYF.